The 25 T cell receptor beta chains listed next were all sequenced from one sample in a study of T cells in Graves' hyperthyroidism and ophthalmopathy. What was amplified from RNA transcripts were TCR beta CDR3 regions. The HTBI set primed first-round TCR CDR3 RT-PCR. TCRdb re-analysed the multiplex PCR reads in MiXCR, keeping a single row per CDR3 protein. The sample consists of about 500,000 distinct CDR3 sequences, more than 15% of them appearing once. What was sequenced was blood. These receptors all come from a woman between 18 and 29 years old with Graves' ophthalmopathy.

This clonotype was seen repeatedly, ten times or more. This chain connects TRBV28 to TRBJ1-6; TRBD1 agrees at 7 bases. CDR3 size: 15 residues. Looked up from germline, CDR1 is MDHEN and CDR2 is SYDVKM. Trimming cost V 5 bases and J 5 bases; bases outside gene matches: 6. The CDR3 spells CASSLTTGHNSPLHF. For the CDR3, the DNA is TGTGCCAGCAGTCTCACGACAGGGCATAATTCACCCCTCCACTTT.

The chain is built from TRBV7-3 and TRBJ2-3; D possibly matches TRBD1 or TRBD2 (5 bases each). V lost 0 bases, J lost 9 bases, and 13 bases lay in between. The CDR3 covers 14 residues. CDR1 is SGHTA, CDR2 FQGTGA, per germline. The CDR3 DNA reads TGTGCCAGCAGCTTAACCGGGACCTCACAAACGCAGTATTTT. It is translated as CASSLTGTSQTQYF.

This clonotype turned up a few times. This chain joins TRBV6-1 and TRBJ1-1; 10 bases line up with TRBD1. Trimming took 6 bases from V and 4 from J; bases not matched to a gene: 29. The germline V gene has CDR1 MNHNS and CDR2 SASEGT. The CDR3 sequence is 22 residues long. The CDR3 is CASRSRQSVTLWGQGLRTEAFF. The CDR3 DNA reads as TGTGCCAGCAGGAGCCGACAGTCGGTAACATTGTGGGGACAGGGGTTGCGCACTGAAGCTTTCTTT.

This clonotype was counted many times. CDR3 amino acids: CASSAIDTDTQYF. The CDR3 DNA reads as TGTGCCAGCAGTGCCATTGACACAGATACGCAGTATTTT. V usage is TRBV2 and J usage is TRBJ2-3; D ambiguous. The CDR3 contains 13 residues. Trimming pared 4 bases from V and 2 bases from J, leaving 7 bases between. The V gene's germline CDR1 is SNHLY and CDR2 FYNNEI.

This clonotype was seen at least ten times. The rearrangement uses TRBV2 and TRBJ1-5; D may be TRBD1 (5 bases). The CDR3 contains 18 residues. CDR1 SNHLY and CDR2 FYNNEI come from the germline V gene. Trimming shortened V by 4 bases and J by 0 bases, and 19 bases separated the two germline ends. DNA for the CDR3: TGTGCCAGCAGTGTCAACCACGGTTTGAGGGGTAGCAATCAGCCCCAGCATTTT. Its translation is CASSVNHGLRGSNQPQHF.

Many counts were recorded for this clonotype. The chain joins TRBV20-1 to TRBJ1-5; D is undetermined. Germline lookup yields CDR1 DFQATT and CDR2 SNEGSKA (reference sequence). CDR3 length equals 13 residues. Deletions cut 3 bases from V and 2 bases from J, with 8 bases between. CDR3 in amino acids: CSASLTGNQPQHF. The CDR3 DNA reads TGCAGTGCTAGTCTAACAGGCAATCAGCCCCAGCATTTT.

This chain connects TRBV14 to TRBJ2-1, with unresolved D. The CDR3 consists of 18 residues. Germline lookup yields CDR1 SGHDN and CDR2 FVKESK. The V gene lost 0 bases and the J gene lost 3 bases, with 18 bases spanning the gap. CDR3 coding DNA: TGTGCCAGCAGCCAAGATTTTCGGGCGCTCGATAACTACAATGAGCAGTTCTTC. As protein: CASSQDFRALDNYNEQFF.

The V and J genes are TRBV10-2 and TRBJ2-7, with 7 bases lining up with TRBD1. This CDR3 comprises 14 residues. Unmatched junction bases numbered 4, after V lost 3 bases and J lost 2 bases. Germline loops: CDR1 WSHSY, CDR2 SAAADI. CDR3 DNA: TGCGCCAGCAGTGACCTAGGACAGGCCTACGAGCAGTACTTC. Amino acids: CASSDLGQAYEQYF.

This clonotype was recorded at least ten times. The chain links TRBV2 to TRBJ2-1; a weak D match, TRBD1 (5 bases). The CDR3 is made up of 12 amino acids. The V end was cut by 10 bases, the J end by 4 bases, with 11 bases between. The V gene's germline CDR1 is SNHLY and CDR2 FYNNEI. CDR3 sequence: CAKGKGYNEQFF. CDR3 nucleotide sequence: TGTGCCAAGGGCAAGGGGTACAATGAGCAGTTCTTC.

The V and J genes are TRBV20-1 and TRBJ2-5, with unresolved D. From germline, CDR1 is DFQATT and CDR2 SNEGSKA (reference sequence). The CDR3 is 11 amino acids. Trimming removed 7 bases from V and 2 bases from J, with 8 bases in between. The CDR3 is CSGVAQETQYF. CDR3 nucleotide sequence: TGCAGTGGGGTAGCTCAAGAGACCCAGTACTTC.

In the case of this clonotype: At one boundary the junction diverges from the germline segment, which might be a read error. This chain joins TRBV5-1 and TRBJ2-5, with D perhaps matching TRBD1 or TRBD2 (6 bases each). The length of the CDR3 is 17 residues. The germline V gene encodes CDR1 SGHRS and CDR2 YFSETQ. The CDR3 bases are TGCGCCAACAGCTTGGGACTCCGGGACACACACCAAGAGACCCAGTACTTC. Residues: CANSLGLRDTHQETQYF.

The chain links TRBV7-8 to TRBJ1-1; TRBD1 is a possible D gene (5 bases). There are 16 residues in the CDR3. The ends were cut back, 4 bases at V and 3 bases at J, with 18 bases in the middle. Looked up from germline, CDR1 is SGHVS and CDR2 is FQNEAQ. The DNA of the CDR3 is TGTGCCAGCAGCTCGGGCATCGGGAGAGGGGACACTGAAGCTTTCTTT. Amino acids: CASSSGIGRGDTEAFF.

There are many counts of this clonotype. The chain joins TRBV7-2 to TRBJ2-5; TRBD2 matches at 11 bases. CDR1 is SGHTA and CDR2 is FQGNSA in the germline V gene. This CDR3 is built from 15 residues. V dropped 5 bases and J dropped 3; count of bases not matched to a gene: 5. This chain's CDR3 is CASSPPGLAEETQYF. CDR3 sequence (DNA): TGTGCCAGCAGCCCTCCGGGACTAGCGGAAGAGACCCAGTACTTC.

The rearrangement links TRBV19 to TRBJ1-1; possible D gene TRBD1, 5 bases. The CDR3 spans 13 residues. Germline CDR1 LNHDA, CDR2 SQIVND (reference sequence). Trimming removed 7 bases at V and 0 bases at J, with 9 bases between. The CDR3, as DNA: TGTGCCAGTACGACAGAACTGAACACTGAAGCTTTCTTT. Translating gives CASTTELNTEAFF.

The chain has TRBV9 and TRBJ2-5, with 9 nucleotides matching TRBD2. The CDR3 covers 15 residues. Germline V CDR1 and CDR2: SGDLS, YYNGEE. Trimming removed 4 bases from V and 4 bases from J; junction bases left unmatched: 8. CDR3 sequence reads: CASSPGAGGPETQYF. The CDR3 region has the DNA TGTGCCAGCAGCCCAGGGGCGGGGGGGCCAGAGACCCAGTACTTC.

This clonotype was detected only a few times. The chain uses TRBV19 and TRBJ1-3, with D perhaps matching TRBD1 (5 bases). V was pared by 5 bases and J by 0 bases, with 20 bases between. The CDR3 length is 18 residues. The germline V gene has CDR1 LNHDA and CDR2 SQIVND (reference sequence). The CDR3 region is CASSAAYPGTDSGNTIYF. DNA of the CDR3: TGTGCCAGTAGTGCAGCATATCCCGGGACGGACTCTGGAAACACCATATATTTT.

The chain has TRBV4-1 and TRBJ1-5; D ambiguous. Trimming took off 0 bases at V and 6 bases at J, with 9 bases between the two ends. Germline assignment: CDR1 MGHRA and CDR2 YSYEKL. The CDR3 contains 14 residues. Here the CDR3 DNA reads TGCGCCAGCAGCCAAGACTGGGGTACTCAGCCCCAGCATTTT. Protein sequence: CASSQDWGTQPQHF.

The chain employs TRBV6-1 and TRBJ1-5, with no clear D. Germline V gives CDR1 MNHNS, CDR2 SASEGT. The ends were cut back, 5 bases at V and 5 bases at J, with 10 bases in the middle. The length of the CDR3 is 13 residues. In nucleotides, the CDR3 is TGTGCCAGCAGTCTACGGGAGGATCAGCCCCAGCATTTT. Translation gives CASSLREDQPQHF.

This clonotype occurred many times. The chain couples TRBV28 to TRBJ2-1, with 10 bases aligning to TRBD1. This CDR3 has 15 residues. After removal of 8 bases from V and 4 bases from J, the junction contained 8 bases not matched to a gene. Germline-derived CDR1 and CDR2 are MDHEN and SYDVKM. CDR3 residues: CASPPVGQGYNEQFF. In DNA form, the CDR3 reads TGTGCCAGCCCTCCCGTGGGACAGGGGTACAATGAGCAGTTCTTC.

The V gene is TRBV9, the J gene TRBJ1-3; no reliable D call. Trimming shortened V by 4 bases and J by 0 bases, and 11 bases separated the two germline ends. The CDR3 runs 15 residues. Germline V gene lookup returns CDR1 SGDLS and CDR2 YYNGEE. CDR3 DNA: TGTGCCAGCAGCAATTCAGGTGACTCTGGAAACACCATATATTTT. Translated: CASSNSGDSGNTIYF.

In this sample, this clonotype turned up many times. This rearrangement joins TRBV29-1 to TRBJ2-7, with 8 bases aligning to TRBD2. This CDR3 has 12 amino acids. Germline CDR1 is SQVTM and CDR2 is ANQGSEA. J lost 4 bases, V lost 7 bases, and 6 bases had no gene match. The CDR3 sequence is CSASGSGYEQYF. In DNA form, the CDR3 reads TGCAGCGCAAGCGGGAGCGGGTACGAGCAGTACTTC.

The rearrangement joins TRBV18 to TRBJ2-7; D gene ambiguous. The CDR3 sequence is 14 residues long. Trimming cost V 2 bases and J 5 bases, with 13 bases left between them. Germline V gene data show CDR1 as KGHSH and CDR2 as LQKENI. The chain's CDR3 is CASSPGPLPDEQYF. CDR3 DNA sequence: TGTGCCAGCTCACCAGGGCCCCTACCTGACGAGCAGTACTTC.

Concerning this clonotype: This sequence may be a read error, since a much larger clone differs from it by one base. The gene calls are TRBV30 and TRBJ1-5, with a tentative D call TRBD1 (5 bases). CDR3 size: 13 residues. Deletions cut 1 base from V and 6 bases from J, with 10 bases between. Germline V gives CDR1 GTSNPN, CDR2 SVGIG (reference sequence). The CDR3 DNA follows: TGTGCCTGGAGTGGGGGGGGAGGTCAGCCCCAGCATTTT. Its protein product is CAWSGGGGQPQHF.

This clonotype was counted ten times or more. This rearrangement joins TRBV20-1 to TRBJ2-5, with a tentative D call TRBD1 (6 bases). The CDR3 covers 11 residues. V lost 6 bases and J 4 bases, leaving 9 bases between the germline ends. Germline V gene data show CDR1 as DFQATT and CDR2 as SNEGSKA (reference sequence). CDR3 nucleotide sequence: TGCAGTGCAATGGACAGAGAGACCCAGTACTTC. It codes for CSAMDRETQYF.

By share of the sample, this clonotype is medium-sized (0.01 to 0.1%). The chain carries TRBV7-2 and TRBJ2-3; D not resolved. Germline CDR1 SGHTA, CDR2 FQGNSA. The CDR3 runs to 15 residues. The V end was cut by 0 bases, the J end by 2 bases, with 9 bases between. The CDR3 region is CASSLARRYTDTQYF. CDR3 nucleotides: TGTGCCAGCAGCTTAGCGCGCAGATACACAGATACGCAGTATTTT.